A selection of T cell receptor beta chains follows, all from one sample in a study of T cell responses to AZD1222 COVID-19 vaccine. Method: immunoSEQ multiplex PCR; TCRdb's copy keeps in-frame clones and lacks some. The data show over 150,000 clones, 92% seen once. The sequencing used peripheral blood, collected on day 0 of MenACWY control vaccination. These receptors originate from an adult in good health. Both conserved end residues are part of each CDR3. D genes are given only for firm matches. Size is omitted from some rows. Given values are once, few, many or a class for expanded clones.

D: .; size: .; J: TRBJ1-2; V: TRBV12-3/TRBV12-4; CDR3: CATRDSYGYTF; DNA: TGTGCCACCCGAGATTCCTATGGCTACACCTTC
D: .; size: .; J: TRBJ2-1; V: TRBV25-1; CDR3: CASSVAYNEQFF; DNA: TGTGCCAGCAGTGTGGCCTACAATGAGCAGTTCTTC
D: TRBD2; size: .; J: TRBJ2-1; V: TRBV18; CDR3: CASSPSGTTVSNEQFF; DNA: TGTGCCAGCTCACCATCCGGGACTACCGTGAGCAATGAGCAGTTCTTC
D: .; size: .; J: TRBJ1-1; V: TRBV6-1; CDR3: CASSEALGGAFF; DNA: TGTGCCAGCAGTGAAGCGCTGGGGGGAGCTTTCTTT
D: TRBD2; size: .; J: TRBJ2-1; V: TRBV25-1; CDR3: CASSDELAGLYNEQFF; DNA: TGTGCCAGCAGTGACGAGCTAGCGGGCTTATACAATGAGCAGTTCTTC
D: .; size: .; J: TRBJ2-3; V: TRBV7-2; CDR3: CASSLVGPTAADAQYF; DNA: TGTGCCAGCAGCTTAGTAGGACCCACTGCGGCAGATGCGCAGTATTTT
D: .; size: .; J: TRBJ1-5; V: TRBV28; CDR3: CASRGANGYQPQHF; DNA: TGTGCCAGCAGGGGGGCAAACGGTTATCAGCCCCAGCATTTT
D: TRBD1; size: .; J: TRBJ1-6; V: TRBV20-1; CDR3: CSASDRGQSPLHF; DNA: TGCAGTGCTAGTGATAGGGGGCAATCACCCCTCCACTTT
D: .; size: .; J: TRBJ2-2; V: TRBV12-3/TRBV12-4; CDR3: CASRTLGELFF; DNA: TGTGCCAGCAGGACCCTTGGCGAGCTGTTTTTT
D: .; size: .; J: TRBJ2-2; V: TRBV7-2; CDR3: CASSLDLGPGELFF; DNA: TGTGCCAGCAGCTTAGATTTGGGGCCTGGGGAGCTGTTTTTT
D: TRBD1; size: .; J: TRBJ2-6; V: TRBV19; CDR3: CASSIAGTGAPGANVLTF; DNA: TGTGCCAGTAGTATAGCCGGGACAGGCGCTCCTGGGGCCAACGTCCTGACTTTC
D: TRBD1; size: .; J: TRBJ1-2; V: TRBV7-9; CDR3: CASSSFGGTDRDNYGYTF; DNA: TGTGCCAGCAGCTCCTTCGGGGGGACAGACCGAGATAACTATGGCTACACCTTC
D: .; size: .; J: TRBJ2-7; V: TRBV19; CDR3: CASSIQVSYEQYF; DNA: TGTGCCAGTAGTATCCAGGTATCCTACGAGCAGTACTTC
D: TRBD2; size: .; J: TRBJ2-5; V: TRBV3-1/TRBV3-2; CDR3: CASSHHQTSQWGETQYF; DNA: TGTGCCAGCAGCCATCATCAGACTAGCCAGTGGGGAGAGACCCAGTACTTC
D: TRBD1; size: .; J: TRBJ1-1; V: TRBV28; CDR3: CASRSGTGNTEAFF; DNA: TGTGCCAGCAGAAGCGGGACAGGGAACACTGAAGCTTTCTTT
D: TRBD2; size: .; J: TRBJ2-7; V: TRBV5-1; CDR3: CASSSRTSDYEQYF; DNA: TGCGCCAGCAGCTCCCGGACTAGCGACTACGAGCAGTACTTC
D: .; size: .; J: TRBJ1-2; V: TRBV4-3; CDR3: CASSPQDSSNYGYTF; DNA: TGCGCCAGCAGCCCGCAGGACAGTTCTAACTATGGCTACACCTTC
D: .; size: .; J: TRBJ2-7; V: TRBV27; CDR3: CASSLNGATREQYF; DNA: TGTGCCAGCAGTTTAAACGGGGCGACCCGCGAGCAGTACTTC
D: .; size: .; J: TRBJ2-3; V: TRBV11-3; CDR3: CASSFKPAGSTDTQYF; DNA: TGTGCCAGCAGCTTTAAGCCGGCGGGAAGCACAGATACGCAGTATTTT
D: .; size: .; J: TRBJ2-2; V: TRBV11-2; CDR3: CASSRAGTNTGELFF; DNA: TGTGCCAGCAGCAGGGCCGGGACTAACACCGGGGAGCTGTTTTTT
D: .; size: .; J: TRBJ1-4; V: TRBV16; CDR3: CASSQLEKLFF; DNA: TGTGCCAGCAGCCAATTGGAAAAACTGTTTTTT
D: .; size: .; J: TRBJ2-3; V: TRBV5-1; CDR3: CASSWRSTDTQYF; DNA: TGCGCCAGCAGCTGGCGTAGCACAGATACGCAGTATTTT
D: .; size: .; J: TRBJ1-1; V: TRBV30; CDR3: CAWSVQLTRRYVEAFF; DNA: TGTGCCTGGAGTGTACAGCTGACAAGGAGATATGTTGAAGCTTTCTTT
D: TRBD1; size: once; J: TRBJ1-5; V: TRBV12-3/TRBV12-4; CDR3: CASSTGGNQPQHF; DNA: TGTGCCAGCAGCACAGGGGGGAATCAGCCCCAGCATTTT
D: .; size: .; J: TRBJ1-2; V: TRBV7-2; CDR3: CASSPSPSPRGYTF; DNA: TGTGCCAGCAGCCCCAGCCCCTCGCCGCGGGGCTACACCTTC
D: .; size: .; J: TRBJ1-4; V: TRBV15; CDR3: CATSRDTRWGGATTNEKLFF; DNA: TGTGCCACCAGCAGAGACACCCGCTGGGGGGGCGCAACAACTAATGAAAAACTGTTTTTT
D: .; size: .; J: TRBJ1-2; V: TRBV5-6; CDR3: CASSLGLSNYGYTF; DNA: TGTGCCAGCAGCTTGGGGCTCAGCAACTATGGCTACACCTTC
D: TRBD1; size: .; J: TRBJ2-3; V: TRBV19; CDR3: CASRNYLDRGVGDTQYF; DNA: TGTGCCAGTAGAAATTACCTGGACAGGGGAGTCGGAGATACGCAGTATTTT
D: .; size: .; J: TRBJ2-3; V: TRBV6-2/TRBV6-3; CDR3: CASSYGTLGDTQYF; DNA: TGTGCCAGCAGTTACGGAACCCTGGGAGATACGCAGTATTTT
D: TRBD1; size: .; J: TRBJ1-6; V: TRBV30; CDR3: CAWSFRQGGGNNSPLHF; DNA: TGTGCCTGGAGTTTCCGACAGGGTGGGGGAAATAATTCACCCCTCCACTTT
D: .; size: .; J: TRBJ1-1; V: TRBV6-2/TRBV6-3; CDR3: CASSYGGLAMNTEAFF; DNA: TGTGCCAGCAGTTACGGGGGCTTGGCAATGAACACTGAAGCTTTCTTT
D: .; size: .; J: TRBJ1-1; V: TRBV12-3/TRBV12-4; CDR3: CASGPPAEAFF; DNA: TGTGCCAGCGGCCCCCCGGCTGAAGCTTTCTTT
D: .; size: few; J: TRBJ2-7; V: TRBV6-5; CDR3: CASSFDLTYEQYF; DNA: TGTGCCAGCAGTTTCGACCTTACCTACGAGCAGTACTTC
D: .; size: .; J: TRBJ2-5; V: TRBV20-1; CDR3: CSANQGTQYF; DNA: TGCAGTGCCAATCAGGGGACCCAGTACTTC
D: .; size: .; J: TRBJ1-1; V: TRBV2; CDR3: CASRSQVIDTEAFF; DNA: TGTGCCAGCAGATCTCAGGTGATAGACACTGAAGCTTTCTTT
D: TRBD2; size: .; J: TRBJ2-7; V: TRBV11-1; CDR3: CASSPSGTYEQYF; DNA: TGTGCCAGCAGCCCCAGCGGGACCTACGAGCAGTACTTC
D: .; size: .; J: TRBJ2-1; V: TRBV2; CDR3: CASSRDIGEQFF; DNA: TGTGCCAGCAGCAGGGACATTGGTGAGCAGTTCTTC
D: .; size: .; J: TRBJ1-5; V: TRBV21-1; CDR3: CASSPCQGSNQPQHF; DNA: TGTGCCAGCAGCCCCTGCCAGGGGAGCAATCAGCCCCAGCATTTT
D: .; size: .; J: TRBJ1-4; V: TRBV12-3/TRBV12-4; CDR3: CASTPGLEKLFF; DNA: TGTGCCAGCACCCCGGGTCTCGAAAAACTGTTTTTT
D: .; size: .; J: TRBJ2-1; V: TRBV11-2; CDR3: CASSLPGARANEQFF; DNA: TGTGCCAGCAGCTTACCGGGAGCTCGGGCCAATGAGCAGTTCTTC
D: .; size: .; J: TRBJ1-5; V: TRBV6-5; CDR3: CASSEQQGGNQPQHF; DNA: TGTGCCAGCAGCGAGCAGCAGGGAGGCAATCAGCCCCAGCATTTT
D: .; size: .; J: TRBJ2-2; V: TRBV3-1/TRBV3-2; CDR3: CASSPRDREGELFF; DNA: TGTGCCAGCAGCCCTCGGGACCGAGAAGGGGAGCTGTTTTTT
D: TRBD1; size: .; J: TRBJ2-7; V: TRBV19; CDR3: CASSMRQGYYEQYF; DNA: TGTGCCAGTAGTATGAGACAGGGGTACTACGAGCAGTACTTC
D: .; size: .; J: TRBJ1-5; V: TRBV3-1/TRBV3-2; CDR3: CASSQSLGSNQPQHF; DNA: TGTGCCAGCAGCCAAAGTTTAGGTAGCAATCAGCCCCAGCATTTT
D: .; size: .; J: TRBJ1-5; V: TRBV2; CDR3: CASSADGGVNQPQHF; DNA: TGTGCCAGCAGCGCCGACGGGGGGGTTAATCAGCCCCAGCATTTT
D: .; size: .; J: TRBJ2-3; V: TRBV7-9; CDR3: CASSLDGGVSTDTQYF; DNA: TGTGCCAGCAGCTTAGATGGCGGGGTTAGCACAGATACGCAGTATTTT
D: TRBD1; size: .; J: TRBJ1-5; V: TRBV27; CDR3: CASSLSQGVRDQPQHF; DNA: TGTGCCAGCAGTTTATCTCAGGGGGTGCGTGATCAGCCCCAGCATTTT
D: .; size: .; J: TRBJ1-2; V: TRBV5-4; CDR3: CASSRTGTGGYTF; DNA: TGTGCCAGCAGCAGGACCGGGACGGGTGGCTACACCTTC
D: TRBD1; size: .; J: TRBJ2-7; V: TRBV19; CDR3: CASSMRTGGRDEQYF; DNA: TGTGCCAGTAGTATGAGGACAGGGGGCCGGGACGAGCAGTACTTC
D: TRBD2; size: .; J: TRBJ2-3; V: TRBV7-2; CDR3: CASSLGAPGLWTDTQYF; DNA: TGTGCCAGCAGCTTAGGAGCTCCGGGACTATGGACAGATACGCAGTATTTT
D: TRBD1; size: once; J: TRBJ1-4; V: TRBV7-2; CDR3: CASSLIRDRGGEKLFF; DNA: TGTGCCAGCAGCTTAATCCGGGACAGGGGTGGTGAAAAACTGTTTTTT
D: TRBD1; size: .; J: TRBJ1-3; V: TRBV19; CDR3: CASTLDRDTGNTIYF; DNA: TGTGCCAGTACCCTAGACAGGGACACTGGAAACACCATATATTTT
D: TRBD1; size: few; J: TRBJ1-6; V: TRBV27; CDR3: CASSPDRASPLHF; DNA: TGTGCCAGCAGTCCGGACAGGGCCTCACCCCTCCACTTT